This TCR beta chain is from a study of T cell repertoires in cytomegalovirus infection. Note on this clonotype: The antigen is unknown.

TCRdb analysed the reads with MiXCR anew, one entry per CDR3 protein. The sample has approximately 76,000 distinct CDR3 sequences, approximately 39% seen once. The CDR3 contains 13 residues. V shed 2 bases and J shed 3 bases, with 7 bases lying between them. Germline V gene sequence: CDR1 SNHLY, CDR2 FYNNEI. The chain employs TRBV2 and TRBJ1-2, with a possible D match to TRBD1 (6 bases). The clonotype comes from a human donor in good health (CMV status not recorded). Some clones in this sample may be carry-over from other donors' samples. Sequencing used CD8+ T cells from cultured PBMCs, obtained from culture after CMV antigen stimulation. CDR3 DNA sequence: TGTGCCAGCAGTGAAACAGGGTACTATGGCTACACCTTC. Its translation is CASSETGYYGYTF.